This TCR beta chain appears in the sequencing data of a study of OX40 agonist ivuxolimab in advanced cancers. Regarding the study as a whole: At doses 0.1 to 3.0 mg/kg, CD4+ and CD8+ clones expanded. Average numbers of expanded clones were greater in CD8+ T cells than in CD4+.

Libraries were prepared by immunoSEQ multiplex PCR; TCRdb keeps only in-frame clonotypes and omits some of them. The table includes roughly 53,000 clones, roughly 88% detected once. Details on this clone: Its matching antigen is unknown.

Excluded were patients having autoimmune disease history or systemic immunosuppression. The sequence was obtained from an adult with an advanced solid tumor such as melanoma, head and neck, liver or kidney cancer. The specimen was CD4+ or CD8+ T cells sorted from blood, collected in a trial of the OX40 agonist ivuxolimab.

The CDR3 region has the DNA TGCGCCAGCAACCGGCTGAGTGGGGTCGGGGAGCAGTACTTC. It encodes CASNRLSGVGEQYF. This sequence joins TRBV5-1 and TRBJ2-7; the D is unclear. The CDR3 is made up of 14 amino acids. V was trimmed by 6 bases and J by 7 bases, leaving 20 bases between them. Germline V lookup: CDR1 SGHRS, CDR2 YFSETQ.